The 32 T cell receptor beta chains below come from one sample, sequenced in a study of cytomegalovirus exposure and HLA in healthy donors. Researchers ran the PCR with 60 Vbeta and 13 Jbeta primers. Produced via immunoSEQ multiplex PCR; TCRdb's table is partial and in-frame only. The sample gives about 150,000 clones, roughly 77% of which show up once; approximately 4% is in the top ten. Sequences were obtained from PBMCs. The receptors derive from a male donor in good health and CMV-seronegative.

This clone was counted a few times. The rearrangement uses TRBV11-2 and TRBJ2-4; D perhaps matches TRBD1 (5 bases). Trimming took off 11 bases at V and 5 bases at J, with 13 bases between the two ends. The CDR3 loop spans 12 amino acids. Germline CDR1 SGHAT, CDR2 FQNNGV. DNA of the CDR3: TGTGCCTCCGCTGGGGCCGAAAACATTCAGTACTTC. Translating it yields CASAGAENIQYF.

The chain joins TRBV5-1 to TRBJ1-1; the D gene is possibly TRBD1 (5 bases). V dropped 2 bases and J dropped 3 bases, with 8 bases sitting between them. The CDR3 consists of 13 residues. Looked up from germline, CDR1 is SGHRS and CDR2 is YFSETQ. The CDR3: CASSFQGDTEAFF. The DNA of the CDR3 is TGCGCCAGCAGCTTCCAGGGCGACACTGAAGCTTTCTTT.

This chain connects TRBV5-4 to TRBJ1-1, with no clear D. CDR3 length: 12 residues. From germline, CDR1 is SGHNT and CDR2 YYREEE (reference sequence). V was cut by 0 bases and J by 6 bases, with 6 bases left in between. The CDR3 DNA reads as TGTGCCAGCAGCTTGGTCACAGCTGAAGCTTTCTTT. Amino acids: CASSLVTAEAFF.

V and J are TRBV5-4 and TRBJ2-4, with 10 bases fitting TRBD1. CDR3 length equals 16 residues. In germline, CDR1 is SGHNT, CDR2 YYREEE (reference sequence). Losses at the gene ends were 4 bases for V and 6 bases for J; bases not matched to a gene: 10. The CDR3 region is CASSDRQGAMGNIQYF. DNA for the CDR3: TGTGCCAGCAGCGATCGACAGGGGGCGATGGGAAACATTCAGTACTTC.

This chain uses TRBV11-3 with TRBJ1-3; D unclear. This CDR3 contains 15 residues. V was shortened by 1 base and J by 0 bases, with 7 bases between the two germline ends. From germline, CDR1 is SGHNT and CDR2 YENEEA. The DNA of the CDR3 is TGTGCCAGCAGCTTAGGGTCACACTCTGGAAACACCATATATTTT. Translating it yields CASSLGSHSGNTIYF.

The chain couples TRBV4-2 to TRBJ2-7, with 10 bases that match TRBD1. Germline loops: CDR1 LGHNA, CDR2 YNFKEQ. V lost 6 bases to trimming and J lost 3 bases; unmatched junction nucleotides: 8. The CDR3 length is 15 residues. The CDR3: CASRTTGTGVYEQYF. CDR3 nucleotides: TGTGCCAGCAGAACCACCGGGACAGGGGTCTACGAGCAGTACTTC.

V gene TRBV7-9 combines with J gene TRBJ2-7; 8 bases line up with TRBD2. CDR1 SEHNR and CDR2 FQNEAQ come from the germline V gene (reference sequence). V trimming: 1 base; J trimming: 3 bases; junction bases outside the gene matches: 8. The CDR3 has 16 residues. The CDR3 region has the DNA TGTGCCAGCAGCTTAGGGCTAGCGGGTAATATCTACGAGCAGTACTTC. It encodes CASSLGLAGNIYEQYF.

Comments on this clone: The junction shows a germline mismatch at one end, possibly a read error. The chain is built from TRBV29-1 and TRBJ2-4; perhaps TRBD2 as D (5 bases). Germline CDR1 is SQVTM and CDR2 is ANQGSEA. This CDR3 has 14 residues. The CDR3 DNA sequence: TGCAGCGCCGGTGAGAGTCTAGCCAAAAACAGTCAGTACTTC. Protein product: CSAGESLAKNSQYF.

J is TRBJ2-3 and V is TRBV5-1, with D hard to call. The CDR3 runs to 15 residues. Per the germline V gene, CDR1 is SGHRS and CDR2 is YFSETQ. V was pared by 2 bases and J by 2 bases, with 12 bases between. The CDR3 sequence is CASSLPASSTDTQYF. CDR3 in DNA: TGCGCCAGCAGCTTACCAGCGAGCTCCACAGATACGCAGTATTTT.

The rearrangement uses TRBV6-5 and TRBJ1-2; the match to TRBD1 covers 9 bases. CDR3 size: 15 residues. Trimming took 6 bases from V and 4 from J; bases not matched to a gene: 9. Germline V CDR1 and CDR2: MNHEY, SVGAGI. The CDR3 DNA sequence: TGTGCCAGCAGGCGACAGGGGGGTGGATCCTATGGCTACACCTTC. This translates into CASRRQGGGSYGYTF.

This chain connects TRBV6-5 to TRBJ1-1, with 7 bases lining up with TRBD1. This CDR3 region has 15 residues. The germline gives CDR1 MNHEY, CDR2 SVGAGI. With V trimmed by 4 bases and J by 3 bases, 8 bases remained unmatched. The CDR3 nucleotides are TGTGCCAGCAGTTTTATTGGGACAGAGGACACTGAAGCTTTCTTT. As protein: CASSFIGTEDTEAFF.

V usage is TRBV11-2 and J usage is TRBJ2-3; D is unresolved. Trimming stripped 0 bases from V and 2 bases from J, with 3 bases between. The CDR3 runs 13 residues. Germline CDR1 is SGHAT and CDR2 is FQNNGV. CDR3 nucleotide sequence: TGTGCCAGCAGCTTAGAACACACAGATACGCAGTATTTT. Encoded protein: CASSLEHTDTQYF.

This chain joins TRBV11-3 and TRBJ2-3; weak D call: TRBD2 (6 bases). Germline V CDR1 and CDR2: SGHNT, YENEEA. The CDR3 extends over 15 amino acids. V lost 8 bases, J lost 1 base, and 16 bases lay in between. The CDR3 DNA sequence: TGTGCCAGCGGCGGGGACTCAACCGGCACAGATACGCAGTATTTT. Its protein product is CASGGDSTGTDTQYF.

In DNA, the CDR3 is TGTGCCAGCAGTGATCCGGACAGGGTGAGGTACGAGCAGTACTTC. This gives the protein CASSDPDRVRYEQYF. The chain has TRBV6-6 and TRBJ2-7; 8 nucleotides agree with TRBD1. The germline V gene encodes CDR1 MNHNY and CDR2 SVGAGI (reference sequence). V dropped 5 bases and J dropped 4; count of bases not matched to a gene: 10. The CDR3 extends over 15 amino acids.

The CDR3 region is CASRQSSGSSYNEQFF. CDR3 nucleotides: TGTGCCAGCCGACAATCTAGCGGGAGCTCCTACAATGAGCAGTTCTTC. This chain connects TRBV4-2 to TRBJ2-1, with 10 positions matching TRBD2. With 8 bases clipped from V and 0 bases from J, the junction kept 7 bases outside the gene matches. Germline V gives CDR1 LGHNA, CDR2 YNFKEQ. CDR3 length equals 16 residues.

A word on this clone: At one of its ends the junction is not consistent with the germline gene, which may arise from a read error. The rearrangement uses TRBV28 and TRBJ2-4; tentatively, D is TRBD2 (5 bases). This CDR3 contains 15 residues. Germline loops: CDR1 MDHEN, CDR2 SYDVKM. CDR3 nucleotides: TGTGCCAGCAACCCTGGGAGTCTAGCCAAAAACAGTCAGTACTTC. It specifies CASNPGSLAKNSQYF.

The chain couples TRBV9 to TRBJ2-1; 13 nucleotides match TRBD2. J lost 8 bases, V lost 3 bases, and 8 bases had no gene match. Germline CDR1 reads SGDLS; CDR2 reads YYNGEE. The CDR3 runs 16 residues. The CDR3 DNA follows: TGTGCCAGCAGCGCCTGGACTAGCGGGAGTGTAGATGAGCAGTTCTTC. This sequence encodes CASSAWTSGSVDEQFF.

In DNA form, the CDR3 reads TGTGCCAGTAGACCAGGAGGAAGCTCCTATAATTCACCCCTCCACTTT. Its protein is CASRPGGSSYNSPLHF. The chain recombines TRBV19 with TRBJ1-6; D uncertain. The germline V gene has CDR1 LNHDA and CDR2 SQIVND (reference sequence). The CDR3 loop spans 16 amino acids. Trimming left V 6 bases short and J 0 bases short, with 12 bases between.

The chain links TRBV5-1 to TRBJ1-6; tentatively, D is TRBD1 (6 bases). Germline assignment: CDR1 SGHRS and CDR2 YFSETQ. With 1 base removed from V and 5 bases from J, the gap between germline ends came to 16 bases. The CDR3 is 17 residues long. The CDR3 spells CASSLYLAGANNSPLHF. The CDR3 coding sequence is TGCGCCAGCAGCTTGTACTTGGCGGGGGCAAATAATTCACCCCTCCACTTT.

The chain employs TRBV19 and TRBJ2-7; TRBD1 is a possible D gene (6 bases). The CDR3 spans 19 residues. V lost 3 bases to trimming and J lost 0 bases, with 24 bases between them. Germline CDR1 is LNHDA and CDR2 is SQIVND (reference sequence). As DNA, the CDR3 is TGTGCCAGTAGTATGGGGCCCTTCTCAACAGGGCCTCGCTCCTACGAGCAGTACTTC. Its protein is CASSMGPFSTGPRSYEQYF.

This sequence joins TRBV11-1 and TRBJ2-3; TRBD2 agrees at 14 bases. Germline CDR1 and CDR2: SGHAT and FQDESV (reference sequence). CDR3 length: 17 amino acids. Losses at the gene ends were 2 bases for V and 6 bases for J; bases not matched to a gene: 7. The CDR3: CASSLRGTSGRRDTQYF. CDR3 coding DNA: TGTGCCAGCAGCTTAAGGGGGACTAGCGGGAGAAGGGATACGCAGTATTTT.

The CDR3 region is CSVEDLSTDTQYF. The CDR3 DNA follows: TGCAGCGTTGAGGACTTGTCTACAGATACGCAGTATTTT. This sequence joins TRBV29-1 and TRBJ2-3; D perhaps matches TRBD2 (5 bases). The CDR3 length is 13 residues. V dropped 3 bases and J dropped 3 bases, with 10 bases sitting between them. Germline V lookup: CDR1 SQVTM, CDR2 ANQGSEA.

The CDR3 reads CASSYSRGAQYF. For the CDR3, the DNA is TGTGCCAGCAGTTACTCCCGGGGGGCCCAGTACTTC. The chain employs TRBV6-5 and TRBJ2-5; TRBD2 matches 7 bases. In germline, CDR1 is MNHEY, CDR2 SVGAGI. The V gene end was trimmed by 0 bases and the J gene end by 9 bases; junction bases not matched to a gene: 1. This CDR3 contains 12 residues.

The CDR3 DNA sequence: TGTGCCAGCAGTGCCGCGGGAGGGCCCAGAGATACGCAGTATTTT. It translates to CASSAAGGPRDTQYF. V usage is TRBV6-4 and J usage is TRBJ2-3; TRBD2 aligns across 9 bases. Germline-derived CDR1 and CDR2 are MRHNA and SNTAGT. The CDR3 is 15 residues long. Trimming removed 4 bases from V and 5 bases from J; junction bases left unmatched: 7.

In the case of this clone: At one end, the junction sequence differs from germline, possibly due to a read error. The rearrangement uses TRBV7-7 and TRBJ2-2, with a possible D match to TRBD2 (5 bases). Germline CDR1 and CDR2: SSHAT and FNYEAQ (reference sequence). The CDR3 is 15 residues long. The CDR3 is CASSAGARATGELFF. In DNA, the CDR3 is TGTGCTAGCAGCGCGGGCGCCCGCGCCACCGGGGAGCTGTTTTTT.

In its sample, this clone was seen a few times. This chain connects TRBV9 to TRBJ2-3, with 10 nucleotides matching TRBD2. This CDR3 comprises 15 residues. CDR1 and CDR2 from the germline V gene are SGDLS and YYNGEE. Trimming cost V 1 base and J 4 bases; bases outside gene matches: 3. The CDR3 loop reads CASSVPSGSADTQYF. As DNA, the CDR3 is TGTGCCAGCAGCGTACCTAGCGGGAGTGCAGATACGCAGTATTTT.

The V gene is TRBV10-3, the J gene TRBJ2-7; D gene unclear. Germline CDR1 ENHRY, CDR2 SYGVKD. The V and J ends lost 5 bases and 4 bases respectively, with 12 bases between them. The CDR3 runs 13 residues. CDR3 coding DNA: TGTGCCATCAGTCCCTCGACACAGTACGAGCAGTACTTC. It codes for CAISPSTQYEQYF.

The chain carries TRBV6-6 and TRBJ1-6, with TRBD1 matching over 7 bases. Per germline, CDR1 MNHNY and CDR2 SVGAGI (reference sequence). Unmatched junction bases numbered 8, after V lost 6 bases and J lost 12 bases. The CDR3 runs to 13 residues. This CDR3 is CASSLRQGGPLHF. For the CDR3, the DNA is TGTGCCAGCAGCCTCCGACAGGGCGGACCCCTCCACTTT.

The CDR3 bases are TGTGCCAGCAGCCAAGGGTCCCAGCGGGGCCAAGAGACCCAGTACTTC. Translating it yields CASSQGSQRGQETQYF. The chain links TRBV4-2 to TRBJ2-5; TRBD2 matches 7 bases. Germline V gene lookup returns CDR1 LGHNA and CDR2 YNFKEQ. Unmatched junction bases numbered 6, after V lost 1 base and J lost 1 base. This CDR3 contains 16 residues.

This chain uses TRBV19 with TRBJ1-4, with D possibly matching TRBD1 (5 bases). Between the trimmed V and J ends, which lost 5 bases and 7 bases, there was a span of 23 bases. Germline V gene lookup returns CDR1 LNHDA and CDR2 SQIVND (reference sequence). The CDR3 is 17 residues long. The CDR3 loop reads CASSPSGEPRLAEKLFF. CDR3 bases: TGTGCCAGTAGTCCCTCGGGGGAGCCCAGGCTGGCTGAAAAACTGTTTTTT.

The V gene is TRBV13, the J gene TRBJ2-5; TRBD2 agrees at 7 bases. The V and J ends lost 5 bases and 4 bases, in that order; junction bases with no gene match: 7. The CDR3 is 14 residues long. Germline V gene sequence: CDR1 PRHDT, CDR2 FYEKMQ (reference sequence). The CDR3, as DNA: TGTGCCAGCAGCCACGGGAGGCGGGGAGAGACCCAGTACTTC. Its translation: CASSHGRRGETQYF.

This chain joins TRBV7-2 and TRBJ2-2; the match to TRBD1 covers 9 bases. The CDR3 totals 15 residues. Trimming took 3 bases from V and 5 from J; bases not matched to a gene: 4. Germline CDR1 is SGHTA and CDR2 is FQGNSA. This CDR3 is CASSFRTGVTGELFF. The CDR3 region has the DNA TGTGCCAGCAGCTTTAGGACAGGGGTGACCGGGGAGCTGTTTTTT.